This entry describes one TCR beta chain. Its antigen remains unidentified. Since a much larger clone is just one base distant, this may be a read error. Assembly of TCR beta libraries relied on iRepertoire HTBI primers together with Arm-PCR of CDR3 regions. In TCRdb, the multiplex PCR reads were re-called with MiXCR into one record per CDR3 protein. The data show 500,000 to 700,000 distinct CDR3 sequences, with around 15% seen just once and 15% to 20% held by the top ten. Germline-derived CDR1 and CDR2 are MRHNA and SNTAGT. The CDR3 is 14 amino acids. The record originates from a study of regulatory T cells in long-lasting Graves disease. The study, taken as a whole, reports: Examination was confined to peripheral blood, excluding thyroid tissue. Among samples with persistent disease, TRBV28, TRBJ1-2 and TRBJ2-5 were favored.

Documented time point: newly diagnosed GD, antithyroid drugs for less than 3 months. Researchers made the TCR library from RNA that was extracted from PBMCs. Patients hailed from an endocrinology department in Xi'an, China. The data were also submitted as part of a second study, on T cells in Graves' hyperthyroidism and ophthalmopathy. In that study: Most clonotypes that expanded in the thyroid above 0.001 also showed up in blood.

The specimen comprised peripheral blood mononuclear cells (PBMCs), sampled at new diagnosis, from a patient treated with antithyroid drugs. The receptor's source is a young woman with Graves disease. The chain has TRBV6-4 and TRBJ2-5; D unresolved. CDR3 in amino acids: CACSEDPGRETQYF. As DNA, the CDR3 is TGTGCCTGCAGTGAAGATCCCGGACGAGAGACCCAGTACTTC.